This T cell receptor beta chain came from a study of cytomegalovirus exposure and HLA in healthy donors (dated by TCRdb to about 2017). Some background on the complete study: According to an earlier analysis of a few hundred of the donors, 150 million to 200 million T cells yielded 90 million to 140 million unique TCR beta sequences and more than 250 Gb of sequence data. About 300 gigabases of sequencing data and about 92 million unique TCR sequences made up an early release that covered nearly 650 HLA-typed donors. Among the approximately 400 genotyped donors, around 79% belonged to the genetic ancestry cluster associated with self-reported Caucasian donors. The study was designed to test whether signatures of past pathogen exposure could be identified by cataloging public T cell receptors. The T cell repertoires of roughly 660 subjects were profiled by immunosequencing and related to cytomegalovirus serostatus. Besides the first cohort of 666 subjects, a separate validation cohort made up of roughly 120 different subjects was used. To predict cytomegalovirus infection status, the study combined high-throughput TCR immunosequencing, statistical association of individual TCRs with disease status, and machine learning. A later analysis re-analyzed previously published TCR beta repertoires from roughly 630 donors and added high-resolution HLA genotyping to study TCR occurrence patterns. Rather than drawing on any new phenotypic data, the later analysis identified candidate immune exposures from TCR beta sequences and the way those sequences occurred across donors. To decide whether each TCR beta V gene segment behaved as functional or pseudogenic, an earlier analysis of nearly 600 of the donors relied on high-throughput TCR beta sequencing. Donor age, sex, ethnicity and CMV serostatus were compiled together with the repertoire data. In a later genetic analysis, genome-wide SNP genotypes for about 65% of the 666 donors were used, and that subset was treated as a discovery cohort. Every discovery cohort repertoire had been produced on one sequencing platform. HLA typing included class I and class II loci at four-digit resolution. Typing coverage differed by locus: A, B, C, DRB1 and DQB1 were typed in about 620-640 donors, DQA1 in 522, DPA1 in 600 to 610, and DPB1 in roughly 470. Roughly five DR-DQ haplotypes were handled as single units for association and clustering, since linkage in the cohort was strong. Among around 400 genotyped donors of the cohort, an average of roughly 230,000 unique TCR beta nucleotide sequences was sequenced per donor, of which roughly 18% were non-productive.

Paper-wide results and their limitations: A total of 164 TCR beta chains were listed by the study as associated with cytomegalovirus. A cluster of highly shared sequence variants was judged likely to represent a technical artifact of the sequencing pipeline. In a later analysis, some 18,000 TCR beta sequences were associated with specific HLA alleles at a false discovery rate of 0.05. While some public TCRs were present in many individuals, most TCR sequences turned up only very rarely across donors. Because some donors lacked HLA typing at each locus, the association tests relied only on the typed subset. The earlier analysis of a few hundred of the donors excluded over 15 rarely observed V segments, including chromosome 9 orphons, because counts were too low. A further reported finding was that TCR beta sequences accurately predicted the HLA-A and HLA-B alleles for most subjects in the first cohort. A later genetic analysis reported fewer N-insertions in productive TCRs among donors in an Asian-associated ancestry cluster than the roughly 700-donor mean. According to a later analysis, parvovirus B19, influenza, CMV and Epstein-Barr virus appeared linked to several top co-occurrence clusters. Most CMV-associated TCR beta chains appeared to be HLA-restricted in a later analysis, and the HLA associations seemed to be driven largely by CMV exposure. Cytomegalovirus status was reported to be diagnosed by the classifier with high specificity and sensitivity in both the original and validation cohorts. V-gene and J-gene trimming of TCR beta chains was associated with a missense DCLRE1C variant in a later genetic analysis, and the association was replicated in an independent cohort. A few of the identified cytomegalovirus-associated TCR beta chains were confirmed in vitro to be specific for cytomegalovirus antigens. In a later analysis, TCR association rates were found to vary across HLA loci, with the most associated TCRs seen for DRB1 alleles and the fewest for HLA-C alleles. In a later analysis, HLA-associated TCR beta chains were found to be more clonally expanded and to have lower generation probabilities than equally common non-associated chains. In an earlier analysis of several hundred of the donors, most TCR beta V segments were observed in productive rearrangements about 87% or about 30% of the time, broadly matching IMGT annotations. According to the authors, the approach could potentially be generalized to other disease states and immunological phenotypes. CMV serostatus was the only immune exposure information available for the cohort. Roughly uniform sequencing depth across donors was assumed in presence/absence analyses, although this assumption may not hold. Linkage disequilibrium might explain the correlated functional status among segregating V segments, but an unknown experimental factor could not be ruled out. Only TCR beta chains were sequenced in this cohort, and the absence of alpha or paired-chain data limited detectable features. When HLA alleles, especially DR and DQ, strongly co-occurred, attributing TCR associations to individual alleles was difficult.

On this clone: Its specific antigen is unknown. Per-base quality was not reported, and no clone a single base away is much larger than it.

Receptor amplification or capture employed the immunoSEQ multiplex PCR assay. For the multiplex PCR, a mixture combining 60 forward primers for TCR Vbeta segments and 13 reverse primers for TCR Jbeta segments was used. The CDR3 region of rearranged TCR beta genes was amplified from genomic DNA with a multiplex PCR assay. On the Illumina HiSeq System, the amplified TCR beta libraries were sequenced as 87-base-pair reads. Regarding the original processing steps: A later analysis counted tens of millions of unique TCR beta chains across the 666 repertoires, and 10 million to 12 million of these chains were shared by at least two donors. A nearest-neighbor algorithm error-corrected the raw reads and collapsed the reads into unique sequences, merging closely related sequences to remove PCR and sequencing errors. CDR3 sequences were aligned to IMGT reference sequences to assign V, D and J gene segments. For a sequence to be retained, a match of at least six nucleotides was required to both a V gene segment and a J gene segment. Rearrangements were classified as productive when the CDR3 lacked stop codons and remained in frame with V and J, and all other rearrangements were classified as non-productive. CDR3 was defined according to IMGT convention as the region running from the second conserved V-encoded cysteine to the conserved J-encoded phenylalanine. Sequences without an unambiguous match to a single V gene segment were excluded from the earlier analysis of about 630 of the donors. In an earlier analysis of approximately 590 of the donors, V segments were called functional above 56.7% productive rearrangements and were called segregating when the between-donor standard deviation exceeded 5%. To diagnose cytomegalovirus status from the catalog of TCR beta chain sequences, a statistical classification framework was built. A later analysis assigned V and J genes by comparing TCR nucleotide sequences with IMGT/GENE-DB human TR gene sequences. Using the TCRdist pipeline, a later analysis assigned CDR3 sequences along with most-parsimonious VDJ recombination scenarios. In a later analysis, each TCR beta chain was defined by its CDR3 amino acid sequence together with its V-gene family, and reads lacking a unique V-gene family were excluded. As a way to deal with suspected cross-contamination and a sequencing artifact, a later analysis dropped 450 to 600 nucleotide sequences that were highly shared and had low generation probability. A later analysis calculated a clonal expansion index for each public chain from normalized within-repertoire ranks of inferred template counts. In a later analysis, generation probabilities were computed using a VDJ recombination model fitted to out-of-frame rearrangements, and the results were checked against IGoR. Hypergeometric tests were used in a later analysis to score TCR-TCR, TCR-HLA and TCR-CMV co-occurrence, with a repertoire-size bias correction applied to the TCR pairs. False discovery rates were estimated in a later analysis by permuting HLA or CMV assignments 20 times. A later analysis grouped co-occurring TCRs with DBSCAN, adding TCRdist sequence similarity when clustering within HLA-allele-positive subsets. Co-occurrence clustering excluded repertoires with fewer than 30,000 or more than 120,000 public chains, plus five with anomalous nucleotide sharing. TCRdb took this table from immuneACCESS and kept in-frame rearrangements with V and J called. Such tables lack part of the clones; where checked against another copy, unresolved V genes explain under half of the gap, and the rest is unexplained. Clonal size and the V and J genes are those of that table, whereas D and trimming came from the DNA. The sample data list about 150,000 clones, and roughly 74% of these were observed just once. The top ten constitute 2.8% of the sample.

The cohort consisted of hundreds of healthy bone marrow donors. At the time of sampling, all cohort members were nominally healthy, though unrecorded immune exposures were likely present. The donor tested CMV seronegative and was one of the 352 seronegative cohort members. A peripheral blood sample was provided by each donor, and peripheral blood mononuclear cells were used for TCR beta sequencing. Genomic DNA extraction from the blood cell samples was performed with the Qiagen DNeasy Blood Extraction Kit. The material sequenced was PBMCs. The TCR originated in a man aged 18 to 30 in good health and CMV-seronegative.

The nucleotides read TGTGCCAGCAGCGTCAACCCCCGGGACAGGGACGAAATTAATGAAAAACTGTTTTTT. This gives the protein CASSVNPRDRDEINEKLFF. Recombination connected TRBV7-9 to TRBJ1-4; the junction holds 9 bases that match TRBD1. The CDR1 and CDR2 encoded by the germline V gene (reference sequence) are SEHNR and FQNEAQ. Trimming removed 5 bases from V and 4 bases from J; the gene matches leave 17 bases unexplained. The CDR3, cysteine through phenylalanine, is 19 amino acids long. The sequence is cut down to CDR3 DNA, 57 bases in frame from base 1.